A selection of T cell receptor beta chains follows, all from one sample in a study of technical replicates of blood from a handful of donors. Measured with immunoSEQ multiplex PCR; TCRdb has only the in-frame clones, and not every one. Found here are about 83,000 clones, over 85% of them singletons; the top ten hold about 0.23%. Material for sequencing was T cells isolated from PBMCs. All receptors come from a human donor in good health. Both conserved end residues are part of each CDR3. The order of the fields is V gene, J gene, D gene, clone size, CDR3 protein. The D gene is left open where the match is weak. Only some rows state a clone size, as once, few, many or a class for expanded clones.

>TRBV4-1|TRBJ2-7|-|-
CASSQDRVFSYEQYF
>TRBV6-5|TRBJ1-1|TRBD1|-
CASSSPGQAFF
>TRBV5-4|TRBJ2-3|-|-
CASSSGGYGIDTQYF
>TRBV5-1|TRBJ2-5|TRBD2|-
CASSLEPWGGRLIHQETQYF
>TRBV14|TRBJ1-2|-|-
CASSQGAGSYGYTF
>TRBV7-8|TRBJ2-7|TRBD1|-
CASSPGQGYEQYF
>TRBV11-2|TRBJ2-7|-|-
CASSLGGVPREQYF
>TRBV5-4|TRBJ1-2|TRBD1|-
CASSSGGFRGTELNYGYTF
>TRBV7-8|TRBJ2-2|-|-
CASSLKRGGERAGELFF
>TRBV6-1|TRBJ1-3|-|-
CASRVDSGNTIYF
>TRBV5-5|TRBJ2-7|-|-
CASSLELAWLEQYF
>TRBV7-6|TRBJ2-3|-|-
CASSLRQSGGTDTQYF
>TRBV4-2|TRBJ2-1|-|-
CASSQAPRRDSPYNEQFF
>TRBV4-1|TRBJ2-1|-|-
CASSQGGGETYNEQFF
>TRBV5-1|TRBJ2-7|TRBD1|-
CASIRAPGQGVYEQYF
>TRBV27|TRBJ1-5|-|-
CASSPQGNEPQHF
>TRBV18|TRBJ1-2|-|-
CASSPGENYGYTF
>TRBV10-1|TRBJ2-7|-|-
CASSSTQTGTRSGEQYF
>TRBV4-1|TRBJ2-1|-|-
CASSPQGLSHEQFF
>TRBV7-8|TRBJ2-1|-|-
CASSPGKEAYNEQFF
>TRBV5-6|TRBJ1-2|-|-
CASSLLPIEGYTF
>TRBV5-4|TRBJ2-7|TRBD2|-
CASSLGGLAGGYSYEQYF
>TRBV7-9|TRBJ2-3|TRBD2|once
CASSHTLAGGATDTQYF
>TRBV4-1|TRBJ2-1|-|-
CASSQGARGQYNEQFF
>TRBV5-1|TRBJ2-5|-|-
CASSLGGFRETQYF
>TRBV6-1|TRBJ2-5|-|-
CASIGAGGPRETQYF
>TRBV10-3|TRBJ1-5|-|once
CAISESNTRAQHF
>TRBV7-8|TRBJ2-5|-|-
CASSAAGLGDQETQYF
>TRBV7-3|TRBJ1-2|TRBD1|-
CASSLWGGTDYGYTF
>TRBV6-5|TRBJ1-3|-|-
CASSEVVGNTIYF
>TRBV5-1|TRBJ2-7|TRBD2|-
CATRLAGNYEQYF
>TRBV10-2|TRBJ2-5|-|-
CASANLDEETQYF
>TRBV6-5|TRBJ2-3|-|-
CASSATGPDTQYF
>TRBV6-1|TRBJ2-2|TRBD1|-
CASSEPGQGAGELFF
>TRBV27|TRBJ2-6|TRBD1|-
CASSLRQGSGANVLTF
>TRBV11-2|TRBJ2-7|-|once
CASSSGGGTYEQYF
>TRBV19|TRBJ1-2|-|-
CASRFRGLNYGYTF
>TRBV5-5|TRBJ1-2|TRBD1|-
CASSSTPDRVRSDYGYTF
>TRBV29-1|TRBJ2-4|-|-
CSVEVQAYIQYF
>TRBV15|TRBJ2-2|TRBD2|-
CATSTDLTSGSNTGELFF
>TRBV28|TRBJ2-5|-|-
CASSYNRDQGGETQYF
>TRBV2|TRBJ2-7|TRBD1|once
CASSGQPPSLVF
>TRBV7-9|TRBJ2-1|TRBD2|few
CASSLAGTSGSYEQFF
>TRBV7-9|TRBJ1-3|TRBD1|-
CASSHTDRGSGNTIYF
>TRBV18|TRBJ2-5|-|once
CASSPRQVQETQYF
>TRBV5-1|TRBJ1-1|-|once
CASSFTGIRTEAFF
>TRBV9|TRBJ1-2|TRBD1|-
CASSPRTGINYGYTF
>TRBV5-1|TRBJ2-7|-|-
CASSSTGSSSYEQYF
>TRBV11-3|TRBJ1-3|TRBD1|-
CASSPDRARGNTIYF
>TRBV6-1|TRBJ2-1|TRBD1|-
CASSARDRGNEQFF
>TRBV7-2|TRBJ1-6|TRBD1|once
CASRLTGGSYNSPLHF
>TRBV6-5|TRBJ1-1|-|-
CASSYSPGSVDTEAFF
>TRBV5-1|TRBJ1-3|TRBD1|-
CASSLGTGGWSSFSGNTIYF